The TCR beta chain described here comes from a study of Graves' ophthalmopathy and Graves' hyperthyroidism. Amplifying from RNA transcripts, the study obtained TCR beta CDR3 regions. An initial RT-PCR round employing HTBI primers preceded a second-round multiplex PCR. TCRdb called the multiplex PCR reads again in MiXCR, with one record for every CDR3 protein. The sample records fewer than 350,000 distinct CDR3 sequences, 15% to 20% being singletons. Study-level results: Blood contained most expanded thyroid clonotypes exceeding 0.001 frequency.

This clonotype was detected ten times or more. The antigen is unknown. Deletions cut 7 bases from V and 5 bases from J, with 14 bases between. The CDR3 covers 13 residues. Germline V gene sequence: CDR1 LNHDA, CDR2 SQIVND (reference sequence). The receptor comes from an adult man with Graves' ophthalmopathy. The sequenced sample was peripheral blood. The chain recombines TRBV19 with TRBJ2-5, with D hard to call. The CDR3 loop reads CASNWAHRETQYF. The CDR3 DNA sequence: TGTGCCAGTAATTGGGCTCACCGGGAGACCCAGTACTTC.